A single T cell receptor (beta chain) is shown here with its context. Antigen specificity is unknown. After removal of 9 bases from V and 3 bases from J, the junction contained 13 bases not matched to a gene. This CDR3 is built from 16 residues. Per the germline V gene, CDR1 is MNHEY and CDR2 is SMNVEV (reference sequence). The data originate from a study of graft-versus-host responses after intestinal transplantation. Across the whole study: Among the recipients, all got anti-thymocyte globulin induction and then tacrolimus and steroids for around 3 years.

Whole-study results and caveats: An association linked early post-transplant HvG declines with peak circulating GvH clone levels. In recipient marrow, GvH clones were found, and some appeared first in ileum or blood. Allografts from individuals with graft-donor T cell macrochimerism displayed high graft-versus-host to host-versus-graft clonal ratios.

Sequencing was performed with immunoSEQ multiplex PCR; in TCRdb, only in-frame clones are kept and a portion is missing. This sample has roughly 81,000 clones; roughly 80% occur once, and the top ten carry 0.65% to 0.95%. The sequence was obtained from a human donor who received an intestinal transplant. V is TRBV27 and J is TRBJ2-3; 9 nucleotides match TRBD1. Sequencing used unstimulated CD4+ T cells sorted from spleen or lymph node cells, obtained before intestinal transplant. CDR3 bases: TGTGCCAGTAATTCCGCCGGGACAGGGAGAACAGATACGCAGTATTTT. Amino acids: CASNSAGTGRTDTQYF.